The clone carrying this T cell receptor (beta chain) was detected only once. Peripheral blood CD8+ and CD4+ T cells were profiled by TCR beta sequencing. All included Susac syndrome patients satisfied recently defined diagnostic criteria for definite or probable disease. The data stem from a study of CD8 T cells in Susac syndrome. Trimming took off 0 bases at V and 4 bases at J, with 16 bases between the two ends. Germline V gene data show CDR1 as SGHRS and CDR2 as YFSETQ. The CDR3 has 16 residues. An input of 0.5 to 1 ug of RNA was subjected to reverse transcription using random hexamers. Across 54 Vbeta and 13 Jbeta, TCR beta CDR3 was amplified with immunoSEQ multiplex PCR. TCRdb reprocessed the immunoSEQ multiplex PCR reads with MiXCR, giving one entry per CDR3 protein. The table records about 94,000 distinct CDR3 sequences, roughly 94% of them present only once.

The sample was CD4+ T cells from PBMCs. The receptor was derived from a human donor with Susac syndrome. The gene calls are TRBV5-1 and TRBJ1-2; D is undetermined. CDR3 sequence: CASSLGPPNRIYGYTF. In nucleotides, the CDR3 is TGCGCCAGCAGCTTGGGACCCCCAAACCGAATCTATGGCTACACCTTC.